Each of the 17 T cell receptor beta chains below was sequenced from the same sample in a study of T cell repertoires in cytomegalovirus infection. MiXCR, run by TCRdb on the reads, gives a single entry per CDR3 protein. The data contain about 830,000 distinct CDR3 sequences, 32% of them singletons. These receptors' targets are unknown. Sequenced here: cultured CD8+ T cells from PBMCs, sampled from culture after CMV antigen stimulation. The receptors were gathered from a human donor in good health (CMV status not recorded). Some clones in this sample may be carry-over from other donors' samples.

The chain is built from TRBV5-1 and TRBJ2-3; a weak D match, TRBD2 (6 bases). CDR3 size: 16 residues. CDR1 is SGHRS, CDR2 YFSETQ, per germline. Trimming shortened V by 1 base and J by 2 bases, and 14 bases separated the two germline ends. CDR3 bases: TGCGCCAGCAGCTTGAGTGTGGGACTTTACACAGATACGCAGTATTTT. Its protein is CASSLSVGLYTDTQYF. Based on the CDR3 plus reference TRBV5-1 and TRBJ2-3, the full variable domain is KAGVTQTPRYLIKTRGQQVTLSCSPISGHRSVSWYQQTPGQGLQFLFEYFSETQRNKGNFPGRFSGRQFSNSRSEMNVSTLELGDSALYLCASSLSVGLYTDTQYFGPGTRLTVL.

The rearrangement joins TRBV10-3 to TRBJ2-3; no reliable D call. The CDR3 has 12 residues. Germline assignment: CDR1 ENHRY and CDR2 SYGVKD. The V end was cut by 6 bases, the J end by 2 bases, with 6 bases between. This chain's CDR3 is CAIRLNTDTQYF. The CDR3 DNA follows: TGTGCCATCAGACTCAACACAGATACGCAGTATTTT.

CDR3: CASRDTSGEYEQYF. CDR3 DNA: TGTGCCAGTAGGGACACTAGCGGGGAGTACGAGCAGTACTTC. The chain has TRBV19 and TRBJ2-7, with 10 bases aligning to TRBD2. Germline CDR1 LNHDA, CDR2 SQIVND (reference sequence). The CDR3 covers 14 residues. Trimming took 6 bases from V and 4 from J; bases not matched to a gene: 6.

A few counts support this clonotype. CDR3 sequence (DNA): TGTGCCAGCAGCGAGACAGGGGGCGGCTATGGCTACACCTTC. Residues: CASSETGGGYGYTF. The genes are TRBV7-9 and TRBJ1-2; 10 bases match TRBD1. With V trimmed by 5 bases and J by 4 bases, 4 bases remained unmatched. Germline CDR1 and CDR2: SEHNR and FQNEAQ (reference sequence). The CDR3 runs to 14 residues.

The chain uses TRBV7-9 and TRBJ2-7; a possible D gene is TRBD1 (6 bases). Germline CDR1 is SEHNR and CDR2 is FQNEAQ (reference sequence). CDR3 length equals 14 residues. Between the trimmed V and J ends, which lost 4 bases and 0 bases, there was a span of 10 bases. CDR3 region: CASSSPTGSYEQYV. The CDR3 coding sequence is TGTGCCAGCAGCTCCCCGACAGGCTCCTACGAGCAGTACGTC.

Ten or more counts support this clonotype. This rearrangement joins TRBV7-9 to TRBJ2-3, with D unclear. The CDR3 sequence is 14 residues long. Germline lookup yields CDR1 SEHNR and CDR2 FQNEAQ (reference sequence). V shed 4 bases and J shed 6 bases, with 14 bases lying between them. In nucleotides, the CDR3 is TGTGCCAGCAGCTCCCCAGTGATGTGGGATACGCAGTATTTT. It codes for CASSSPVMWDTQYF.

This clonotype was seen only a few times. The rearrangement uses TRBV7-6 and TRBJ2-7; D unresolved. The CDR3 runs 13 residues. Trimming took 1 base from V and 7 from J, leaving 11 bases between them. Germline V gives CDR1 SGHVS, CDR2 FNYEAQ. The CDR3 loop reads CASSLVAKSEQYV. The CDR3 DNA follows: TGTGCCAGCAGCTTAGTGGCCAAATCGGAGCAGTACGTC.

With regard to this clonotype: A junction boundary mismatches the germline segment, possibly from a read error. The CDR3 loop is CVSSLGPNEQFF. The CDR3 coding sequence is TGTGTCAGCAGCTTAGGGCCCAATGAGCAGTTCTTC. V usage is TRBV7-9 and J usage is TRBJ2-1, with unresolved D. Per the germline V gene, CDR1 is SEHNR and CDR2 is FQNEAQ (reference sequence). The CDR3 length is 12 residues.

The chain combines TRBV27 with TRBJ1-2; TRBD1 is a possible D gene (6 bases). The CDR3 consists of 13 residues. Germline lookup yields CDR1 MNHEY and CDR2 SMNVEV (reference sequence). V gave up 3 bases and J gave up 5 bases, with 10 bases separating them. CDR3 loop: CASSFEQGYGYTF. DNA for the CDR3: TGTGCCAGCAGTTTCGAACAGGGTTATGGCTACACCTTC.

Written as DNA, the CDR3 is TGTGCCACTGGGACTAGCGGGGGCACAGATACGCAGTATTTT. This sequence encodes CATGTSGGTDTQYF. The chain carries TRBV6-5 and TRBJ2-3; 13 nucleotides agree with TRBD2. J was trimmed by 1 base and V by 10 bases; bases with no gene match: 2. The CDR3 covers 14 residues. The V gene's germline CDR1 is MNHEY and CDR2 SVGAGI.

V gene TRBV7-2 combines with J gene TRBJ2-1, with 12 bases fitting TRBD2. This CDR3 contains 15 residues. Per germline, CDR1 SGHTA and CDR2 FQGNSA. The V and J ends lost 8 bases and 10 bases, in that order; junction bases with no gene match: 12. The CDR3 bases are TGTGCCAGCGTTCTCTGGACTAGCGGGGCACAAGAGCAGTTCTTC. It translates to CASVLWTSGAQEQFF.

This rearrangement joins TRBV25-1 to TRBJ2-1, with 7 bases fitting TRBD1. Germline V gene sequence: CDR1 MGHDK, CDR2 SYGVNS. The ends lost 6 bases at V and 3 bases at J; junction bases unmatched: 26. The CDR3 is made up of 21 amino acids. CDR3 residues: CASSAITADLDRDKLYNEQFF. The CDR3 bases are TGTGCCAGCAGCGCCATTACCGCCGATCTTGACAGGGATAAACTCTACAATGAGCAGTTCTTC.

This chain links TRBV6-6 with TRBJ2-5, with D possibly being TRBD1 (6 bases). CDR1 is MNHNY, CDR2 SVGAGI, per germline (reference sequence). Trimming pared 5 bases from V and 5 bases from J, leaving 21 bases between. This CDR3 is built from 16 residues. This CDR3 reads CASSPLDRGVRETQYF. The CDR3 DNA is TGTGCCAGCAGTCCTCTGGACAGAGGGGTTAGGGAGACCCAGTACTTC.

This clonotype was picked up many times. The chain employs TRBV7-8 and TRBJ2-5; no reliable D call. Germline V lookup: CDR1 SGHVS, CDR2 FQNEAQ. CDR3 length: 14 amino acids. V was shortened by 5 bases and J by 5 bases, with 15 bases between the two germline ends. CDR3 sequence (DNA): TGTGCCAGCAGCCCGGGCCCCGCGTCGGAGACCCAGTACTTC. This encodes CASSPGPASETQYF.

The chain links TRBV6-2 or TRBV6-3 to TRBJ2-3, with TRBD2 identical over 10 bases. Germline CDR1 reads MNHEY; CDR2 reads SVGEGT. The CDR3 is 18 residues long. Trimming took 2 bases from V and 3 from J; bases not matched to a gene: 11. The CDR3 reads CASSYERGGSYGTDTQYF. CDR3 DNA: TGTGCCAGCAGTTACGAGCGGGGGGGCTCTTACGGAACAGATACGCAGTATTTT.

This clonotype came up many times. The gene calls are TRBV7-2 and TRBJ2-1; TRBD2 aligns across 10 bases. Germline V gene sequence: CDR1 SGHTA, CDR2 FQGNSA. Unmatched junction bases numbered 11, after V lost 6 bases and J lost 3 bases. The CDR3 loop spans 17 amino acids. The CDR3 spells CASSLYSGGRNYNEQFF. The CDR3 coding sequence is TGTGCCAGCAGTCTATATAGCGGGGGGAGAAACTACAATGAGCAGTTCTTC. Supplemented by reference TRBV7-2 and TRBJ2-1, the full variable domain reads GAGVSQSPSNKVTEKGKDVELRCDPISGHTALYWYRQSLGQGLEFLIYFQGNSAPDKSGLPSDRFSAERTGGSVSTLTIQRTQQEDSAVYLCASSLYSGGRNYNEQFFGPGTRLTVL.

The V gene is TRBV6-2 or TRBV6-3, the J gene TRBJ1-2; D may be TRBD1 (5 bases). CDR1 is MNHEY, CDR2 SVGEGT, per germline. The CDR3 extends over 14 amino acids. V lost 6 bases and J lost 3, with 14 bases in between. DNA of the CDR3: TGTGCCAGCAGCCTTTTACGGGGGTACTATGGCTACACCTTC. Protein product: CASSLLRGYYGYTF.